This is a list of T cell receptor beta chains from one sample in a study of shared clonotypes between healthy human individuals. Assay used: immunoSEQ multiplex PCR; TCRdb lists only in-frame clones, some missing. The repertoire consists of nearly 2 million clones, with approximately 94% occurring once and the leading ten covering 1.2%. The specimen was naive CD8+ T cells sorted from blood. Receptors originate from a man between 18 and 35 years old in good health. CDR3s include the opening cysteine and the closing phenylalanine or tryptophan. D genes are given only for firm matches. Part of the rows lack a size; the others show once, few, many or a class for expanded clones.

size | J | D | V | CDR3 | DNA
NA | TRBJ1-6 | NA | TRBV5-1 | CASSLADSEPSPLHF | TGCGCCAGCAGCTTGGCAGACAGCGAGCCTTCACCCCTCCACTTT
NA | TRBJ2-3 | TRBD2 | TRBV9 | CASSVDSGGSFADTQYF | TGTGCCAGCAGCGTAGATAGCGGGGGGTCCTTCGCAGATACGCAGTATTTT
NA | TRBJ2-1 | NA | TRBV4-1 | CASSLTSNEQFF | TGCGCCAGCAGTCTGACTAGCAATGAGCAGTTCTTC
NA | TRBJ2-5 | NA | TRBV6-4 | CASSETKKLQETQYF | TGTGCCAGCAGTGAGACTAAAAAGCTCCAAGAGACCCAGTACTTC
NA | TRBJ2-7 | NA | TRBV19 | CASSIAAGYEQYF | TGTGCCAGTAGTATAGCGGCAGGTTACGAGCAGTACTTC
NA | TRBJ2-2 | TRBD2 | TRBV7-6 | CASSLTPSGSNTGELFF | TGTGCCAGCAGCTTGACCCCTAGCGGGTCGAACACCGGGGAGCTGTTTTTT
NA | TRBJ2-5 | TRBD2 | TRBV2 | CASSDRASGSTETQYF | TGTGCCAGCAGTGATCGGGCTAGCGGGAGCACTGAGACCCAGTACTTC
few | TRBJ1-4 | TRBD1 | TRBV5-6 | CASSLGGGAPNEKLFF | TGTGCCAGCAGCTTGGGAGGGGGCGCCCCTAATGAAAAACTGTTTTTT
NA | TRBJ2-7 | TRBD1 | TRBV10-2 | CASSETRQGNYEQYF | TGCGCCAGCAGTGAGACCAGACAGGGGAACTACGAGCAGTACTTC
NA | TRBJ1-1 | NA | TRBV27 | CASSPQVGVTEAFF | TGTGCCAGCAGTCCGCAGGTCGGGGTCACTGAAGCTTTCTTT
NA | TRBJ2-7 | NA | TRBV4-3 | CASSRADGLGYEQYF | TGCGCCAGCAGCCGGGCGGACGGCCTGGGCTACGAGCAGTACTTC
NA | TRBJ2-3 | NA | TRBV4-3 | CASSQVISSTDTQYF | TGCGCCAGCAGCCAAGTTATATCCAGCACAGATACGCAGTATTTT
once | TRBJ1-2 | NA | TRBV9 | CASSPGVNGYTF | TGTGCCAGCAGCCCCGGGGTTAACGGCTACACCTTC
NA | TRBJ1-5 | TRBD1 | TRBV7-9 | CASSLGTGHQPQHF | TGTGCCAGCAGCTTGGGGACAGGGCATCAGCCCCAGCATTTT
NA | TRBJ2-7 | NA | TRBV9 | CASSPDEAYEQYF | TGTGCCAGCAGCCCCGACGAGGCCTACGAGCAGTACTTC
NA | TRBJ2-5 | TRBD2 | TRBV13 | CASSSRTSMGETQYF | TGTGCCAGCAGCTCCCGGACTAGCATGGGAGAGACCCAGTACTTC
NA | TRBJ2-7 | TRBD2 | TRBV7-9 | CAISLRAGEGLYEQYF | TGTGCCATAAGTCTGAGGGCCGGGGAGGGACTCTACGAGCAGTACTTC
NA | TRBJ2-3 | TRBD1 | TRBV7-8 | CASSSTGIGTDTQYF | TGTGCCAGCAGCTCGACAGGGATAGGCACAGATACGCAGTATTTT
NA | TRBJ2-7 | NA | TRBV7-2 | CASSFGRGLLSSYEQYF | TGTGCCAGCAGTTTTGGACGGGGACTCCTTAGCTCCTACGAGCAGTACTTC
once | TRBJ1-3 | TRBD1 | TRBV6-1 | CASSLDRTSGNTIYF | TGTGCCAGCAGTCTGGACAGGACCTCTGGAAACACCATATATTTT
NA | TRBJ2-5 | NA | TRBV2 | CASSEAGETQYF | TGTGCCAGCAGTGAAGCAGGGGAGACCCAGTACTTC
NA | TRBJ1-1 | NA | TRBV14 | CASSQATGRPMNTEAFF | TGTGCCAGCAGCCAAGCAACAGGCCGTCCCATGAACACTGAAGCTTTCTTT
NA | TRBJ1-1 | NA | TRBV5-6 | CASSSGNTEAFF | TGTGCCAGCAGCTCGGGGAACACTGAAGCTTTCTTT
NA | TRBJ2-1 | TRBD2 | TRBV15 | CATASGGPGAWEQFF | TGTGCCACCGCATCGGGGGGGCCGGGCGCTTGGGAGCAGTTCTTC
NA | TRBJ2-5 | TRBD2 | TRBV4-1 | CASSQEGGDWETQYF | TGCGCCAGCAGCCAAGAGGGGGGGGACTGGGAGACCCAGTACTTC
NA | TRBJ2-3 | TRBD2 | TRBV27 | CASSPMGLAGRDTQYF | TGTGCCAGCAGTCCTATGGGACTAGCGGGTAGAGATACGCAGTATTTT
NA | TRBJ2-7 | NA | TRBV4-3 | CASSYNWGEQYF | TGCGCCAGCAGCTATAACTGGGGCGAGCAGTACTTC
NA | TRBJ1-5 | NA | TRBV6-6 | CASSYGQVEQPQHF | TGTGCCAGCAGTTACGGTCAGGTTGAGCAGCCCCAGCATTTT
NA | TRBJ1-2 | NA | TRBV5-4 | CASSLPENYGYTF | TGTGCCAGCAGCTTGCCGGAGAACTATGGCTACACCTTC
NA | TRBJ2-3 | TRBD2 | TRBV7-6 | CASSRGLERADTQYF | TGTGCCAGCAGCAGGGGACTAGAAAGGGCAGATACGCAGTATTTT
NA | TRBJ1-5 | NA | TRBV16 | CASSQEEQPQHF | TGTGCCAGCAGCCAAGAGGAACAGCCCCAGCATTTT
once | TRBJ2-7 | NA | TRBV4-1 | CASSQGVGQGYEQYF | TGCGCCAGCAGCCAAGGGGTAGGGCAGGGCTACGAGCAGTACTTC
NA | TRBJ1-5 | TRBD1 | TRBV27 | CASSRQGADQPQHF | TGTGCCAGCAGTCGACAGGGGGCCGATCAGCCCCAGCATTTT
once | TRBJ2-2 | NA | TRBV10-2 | CASSSSLIQGELFF | TGCGCCAGCAGCTCCTCCCTAATTCAGGGGGAGCTGTTTTTT
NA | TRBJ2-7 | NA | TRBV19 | CASSMRGETYEQYF | TGTGCCAGTAGTATGAGGGGGGAGACCTACGAGCAGTACTTC
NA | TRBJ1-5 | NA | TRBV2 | CASSSGFSNQPQHF | TGTGCCAGCAGTTCAGGGTTCAGCAATCAGCCCCAGCATTTT
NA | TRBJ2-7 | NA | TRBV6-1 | CASSWTETYEQYF | TGTGCCAGCAGTTGGACCGAGACCTACGAGCAGTACTTC